Described below is a single TCR beta chain sequence and its context. This record belongs to a study of blood T cell repertoires in COVID-19. Whole-study context: There were acute and convalescent COVID-19 samples, and they came from the United States, Italy and Spain. PBMCs, B-cell-depleted T cells, or T cells were the source of the cDNA or gDNA that made up the material.

Germline V gene data show CDR1 as WSHSY and CDR2 as SAAADI. The CDR3 contains 12 residues. The ends were cut back, 11 bases at V and 1 base at J, with 11 bases in the middle. Seattle patient enrollment occurred during active infection, with longitudinal follow-up thereafter. The authors' processing: Amplification of reference gene primers was used by the study to estimate nucleated cell counts. This table comes from immunoSEQ multiplex PCR, and its TCRdb copy is limited to in-frame clones, with some not included. That table furnishes V, J and clone size, whereas the DNA furnished D and trimming. This sample has about 500,000 clones, with about 88% found just once.

This chain joins TRBV10-2 and TRBJ1-2; D perhaps matches TRBD1 (5 bases). The TCR was taken from a woman aged 45 to 65 with COVID-19, enrolled during active disease. Sample: peripheral blood. In DNA form, the CDR3 reads TGCGCCGCGCGGGACCATAACTATGGCTACACCTTC. This gives the protein CAARDHNYGYTF.